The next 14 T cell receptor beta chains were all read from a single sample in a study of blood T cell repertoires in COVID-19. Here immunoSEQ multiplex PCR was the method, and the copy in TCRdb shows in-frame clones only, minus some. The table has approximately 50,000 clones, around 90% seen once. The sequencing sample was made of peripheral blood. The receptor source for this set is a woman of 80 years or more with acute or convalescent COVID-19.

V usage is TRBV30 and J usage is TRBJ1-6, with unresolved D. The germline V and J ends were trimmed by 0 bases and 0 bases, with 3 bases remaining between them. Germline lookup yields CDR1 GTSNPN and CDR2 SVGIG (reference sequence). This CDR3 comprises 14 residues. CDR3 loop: CAWSVSSYNSPLHF. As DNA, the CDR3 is TGTGCCTGGAGTGTCAGCTCCTATAATTCACCCCTCCACTTT.

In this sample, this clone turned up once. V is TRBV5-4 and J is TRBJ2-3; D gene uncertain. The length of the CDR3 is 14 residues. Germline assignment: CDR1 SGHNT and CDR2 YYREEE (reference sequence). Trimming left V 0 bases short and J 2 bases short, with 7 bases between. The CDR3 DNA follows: TGTGCCAGCAGCTTGGTGGGCCACACAGATACGCAGTATTTT. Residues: CASSLVGHTDTQYF. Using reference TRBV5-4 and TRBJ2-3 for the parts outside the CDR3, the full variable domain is ETGVTQSPTHLIKTRGQQVTLRCSSQSGHNTVSWYQQALGQGPQFIFQYYREEENGRGNFPPRFSGLQFPNYSSELNVNALELDDSALYLCASSLVGHTDTQYFGPGTRLTVL.

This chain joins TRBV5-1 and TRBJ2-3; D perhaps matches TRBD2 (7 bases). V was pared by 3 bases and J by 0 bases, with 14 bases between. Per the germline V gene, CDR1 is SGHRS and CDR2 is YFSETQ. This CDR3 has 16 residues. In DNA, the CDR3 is TGCGCCAGCAGCTGGGGGGGCGGGCCCAGCACAGATACGCAGTATTTT. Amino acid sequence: CASSWGGGPSTDTQYF.

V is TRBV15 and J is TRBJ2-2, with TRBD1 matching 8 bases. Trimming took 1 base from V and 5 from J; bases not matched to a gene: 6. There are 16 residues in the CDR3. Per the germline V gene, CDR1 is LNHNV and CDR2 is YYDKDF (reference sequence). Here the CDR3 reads CATSRAPDRVTGELFF. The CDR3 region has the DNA TGTGCCACCAGCAGAGCCCCGGACAGGGTGACCGGGGAGCTGTTTTTT.

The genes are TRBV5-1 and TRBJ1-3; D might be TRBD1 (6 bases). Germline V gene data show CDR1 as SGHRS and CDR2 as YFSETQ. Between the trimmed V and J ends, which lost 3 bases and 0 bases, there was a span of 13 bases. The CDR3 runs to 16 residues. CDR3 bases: TGCGCCAGCAGCTCCAGGGGAGCGACCTCTGGAAACACCATATATTTT. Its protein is CASSSRGATSGNTIYF.

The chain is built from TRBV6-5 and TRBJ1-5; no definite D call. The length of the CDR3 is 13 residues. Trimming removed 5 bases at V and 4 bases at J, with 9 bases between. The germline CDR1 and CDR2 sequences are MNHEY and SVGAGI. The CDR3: CASSPRGNQPQHF. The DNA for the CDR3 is TGTGCCAGCAGTCCCCGCGGTAATCAGCCCCAGCATTTT.

CDR3 protein: CASSQDKRGGDTEAFF. The DNA of the CDR3 is TGCGCCAGCAGCCAAGACAAGCGGGGTGGGGACACTGAAGCTTTCTTT. This rearrangement joins TRBV4-1 to TRBJ1-1; D is ambiguous. Germline lookup yields CDR1 MGHRA and CDR2 YSYEKL. V lost 0 bases, J lost 3 bases, and 14 bases lay in between. The CDR3 length is 16 residues.

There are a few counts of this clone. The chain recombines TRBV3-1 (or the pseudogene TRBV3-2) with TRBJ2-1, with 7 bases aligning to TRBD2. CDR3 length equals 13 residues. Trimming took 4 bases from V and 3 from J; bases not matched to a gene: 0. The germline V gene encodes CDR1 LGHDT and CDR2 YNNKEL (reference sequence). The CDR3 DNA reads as TGTGCCAGCAGCCGGGACTACTACAATGAGCAGTTCTTC. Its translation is CASSRDYYNEQFF.

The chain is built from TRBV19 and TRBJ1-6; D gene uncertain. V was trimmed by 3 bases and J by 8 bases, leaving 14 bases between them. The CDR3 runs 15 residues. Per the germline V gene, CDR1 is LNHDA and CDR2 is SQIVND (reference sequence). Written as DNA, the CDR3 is TGTGCCAGTAGTATGGCTGGGCAGCTACATTCACCCCTCCACTTT. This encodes CASSMAGQLHSPLHF.

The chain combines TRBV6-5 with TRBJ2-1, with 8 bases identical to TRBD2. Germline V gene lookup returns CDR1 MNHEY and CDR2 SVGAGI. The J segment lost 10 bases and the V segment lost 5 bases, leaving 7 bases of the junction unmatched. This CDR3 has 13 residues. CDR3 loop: CASSTGLVREQFF. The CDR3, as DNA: TGTGCCAGCAGTACGGGACTAGTGCGCGAGCAGTTCTTC.

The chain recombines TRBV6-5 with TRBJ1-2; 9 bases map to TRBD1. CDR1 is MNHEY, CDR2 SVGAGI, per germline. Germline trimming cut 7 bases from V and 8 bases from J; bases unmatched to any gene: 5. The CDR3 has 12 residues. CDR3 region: CASTRTGDGYTF. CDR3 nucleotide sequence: TGTGCCAGCACCAGGACAGGGGACGGCTACACCTTC.

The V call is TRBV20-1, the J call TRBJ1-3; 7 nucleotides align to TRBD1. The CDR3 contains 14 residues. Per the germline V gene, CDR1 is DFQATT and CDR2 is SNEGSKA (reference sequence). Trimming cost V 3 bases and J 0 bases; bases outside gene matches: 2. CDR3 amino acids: CSASTGASGNTIYF. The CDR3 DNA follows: TGCAGTGCTAGTACAGGGGCCTCTGGAAACACCATATATTTT.

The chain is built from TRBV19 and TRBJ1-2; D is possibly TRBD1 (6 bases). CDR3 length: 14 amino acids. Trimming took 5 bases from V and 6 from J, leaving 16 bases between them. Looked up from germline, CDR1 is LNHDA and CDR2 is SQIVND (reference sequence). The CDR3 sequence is CASSVDRQGHGYTF. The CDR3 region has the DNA TGTGCCAGTAGTGTTGATCGGCAGGGGCATGGCTACACCTTC.

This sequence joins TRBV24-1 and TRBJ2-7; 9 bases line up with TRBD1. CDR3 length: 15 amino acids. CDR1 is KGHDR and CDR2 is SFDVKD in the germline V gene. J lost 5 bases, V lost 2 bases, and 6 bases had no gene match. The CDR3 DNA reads TGTGCCACCAGTGATTCGAGGACAGGGGACGACGAGCAGTACTTC. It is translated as CATSDSRTGDDEQYF.